This is a list of T cell receptor beta chains from one sample in a study of blood T cell repertoires in COVID-19. Sequencing used immunoSEQ multiplex PCR; TCRdb keeps in-frame clones, though not all of them. The sample has some 200,000 clones; approximately 82% are singletons. The specimen sequenced was peripheral blood. The receptors originated from a human donor in a cohort sampled during active COVID-19. Each CDR3 is given with its conserved first and last residue. A D gene is named only where the DNA matches it firmly. Size values are once, few and many counts, or a class for expanded clones, and some rows have none.

v_call	clone_size	j_call	d_call	cdr3_nt	cdr3_aa
TRBV15	.	TRBJ2-1	TRBD2	TGTGCCACCAGCAAAGCAAGAGGACTAGCGTACAATGAGCAGTTCTTC	CATSKARGLAYNEQFF
TRBV2	.	TRBJ2-3	TRBD2	TGTGCCAGCAGGAGGACTAGCGGGGGATCAGATACGCAGTATTTT	CASRRTSGGSDTQYF
TRBV27	.	TRBJ2-7	TRBD1	TGTGCCAGCAGGGACCCGGGACAGTCAATAAGGGAGCAGTACTTC	CASRDPGQSIREQYF
TRBV11-2	.	TRBJ2-1	.	TGTGCCAGCAGCCCAACGACTCTCTCCTACAATGAGCAGTTCTTC	CASSPTTLSYNEQFF
TRBV23-1	.	TRBJ2-7	TRBD1	TGCGCCAGCAGCCTGACGAAAGGTAGGACAGGGATGTTCCCTCGCTACGAGCAGTACTTC	CASSLTKGRTGMFPRYEQYF
TRBV2	.	TRBJ2-7	.	TGTGCCAGCAGCTCAGGGATCGAGCAGTACTTC	CASSSGIEQYF
TRBV28	few	TRBJ1-5	.	TGTGCCAGCAGGGGGCATCAGCCCCAGCATTTT	CASRGHQPQHF
TRBV4-1	.	TRBJ2-7	TRBD2	TGCGCCAGCAGCCGGATACTAGCGGTCCACGGGGAACAGTACTTC	CASSRILAVHGEQYF
TRBV19	many	TRBJ1-2	TRBD1	TGTGCCAGTAGTATACAGGGGGGACCCTATGGCTACACCTTC	CASSIQGGPYGYTF
TRBV10-3	.	TRBJ2-7	TRBD1	TGTGCCACTGACCGACAGGGTAGGAACGAGCAGTACTTC	CATDRQGRNEQYF
TRBV5-4	.	TRBJ2-7	TRBD2	TGTGCCAGCAGCTCCGGGGGGGCAGGGGCGGCCTACGAGCAGTACTTC	CASSSGGAGAAYEQYF
TRBV5-8	.	TRBJ1-4	.	TGTGCCAGCAGCTTGAGGCAGGCTAATGAAAAACTGTTTTTT	CASSLRQANEKLFF
TRBV28	.	TRBJ2-6	TRBD1	TGTGCCAGCAGATTTTTTTCGTTGGACAGGGGCCGGCCTGGGGCCAACGTCCTGACTTTC	CASRFFSLDRGRPGANVLTF
TRBV9	.	TRBJ2-2	.	TGTGCCAGCAGCGTAGGCCAGGGAGGTTACACCGGGGAGCTGTTTTTT	CASSVGQGGYTGELFF
TRBV2	.	TRBJ1-2	.	TGTGCCAGCAGTGAAGGAGCCGCGGGCCACTATGGCTACACCTTC	CASSEGAAGHYGYTF
TRBV9	.	TRBJ2-5	TRBD1	TGTGCCAGCAGCCCGGGACAGGCGGTAGAGACCCAGTACTTC	CASSPGQAVETQYF
TRBV28	once	TRBJ2-1	.	TGTGCCAGCCCCCAGGGGAATGAGCAGTTCTTC	CASPQGNEQFF
TRBV5-1	once	TRBJ1-6	.	TGCGCCAGCAGCTTGTTGGACGGAGGACTTAATTCACCCCTCCACTTT	CASSLLDGGLNSPLHF
TRBV29-1	.	TRBJ2-5	TRBD1	TGCAGCGTTACAGGGGTCAGAGAGACCCAGTACTTC	CSVTGVRETQYF
TRBV10-2	.	TRBJ2-3	TRBD2	TGCGCCAGCAGCGGGACTAGCGGGATGATAGATACGCAGTATTTT	CASSGTSGMIDTQYF
TRBV29-1	.	TRBJ2-7	.	TGCAGCGTTGGGGGACTTGGGACCTACGAGCAGTACTTC	CSVGGLGTYEQYF
TRBV3-1/TRBV3-2	.	TRBJ2-7	TRBD1	TGTGCCAGCAGTCAACAGGGGGCGTTGTTCGAGCAGTACTTC	CASSQQGALFEQYF
TRBV7-9	.	TRBJ2-5	TRBD1	TGTGCCAGCAGCTCGGGCGGGACAGGGGGAGGAGAGACCCAGTACTTC	CASSSGGTGGGETQYF
TRBV7-2	.	TRBJ2-7	.	TGTGCCAGCAGCGCACCGGGAGCCTACGAGCAGTACTTC	CASSAPGAYEQYF
TRBV6-6	.	TRBJ2-3	.	TGTGCCAGCAGACCGACCGGGACAAAAGCAGATACGCAGTATTTT	CASRPTGTKADTQYF
TRBV27	.	TRBJ1-4	TRBD1	TGTGCCAGCAGTTTACGCGCAGGGGGTTTTGAAAAACTGTTTTTT	CASSLRAGGFEKLFF
TRBV28	.	TRBJ2-5	.	TGTGCCAGCAGTCCAAAGGGGATTACCTCTTACTCTAGAGGCCAGTACTTC	CASSPKGITSYSRGQYF
TRBV29-1	.	TRBJ1-1	.	TGCAGCGTCCCCCGAGCAGGCTTAAACACTGAAGCTTTCTTT	CSVPRAGLNTEAFF
TRBV28	.	TRBJ2-2	TRBD2	TGTGCCAGCATTCACCCAGGACTAGCGGGAGGCACGAACACCGGGGAGCTGTTTTTT	CASIHPGLAGGTNTGELFF
TRBV4-1	.	TRBJ2-7	.	TGCGCCAGCAGCCAAGGGCGGGGCTCCTCCTACGAGCAGTACTTC	CASSQGRGSSYEQYF
TRBV6-5	.	TRBJ2-7	TRBD2	TGTGCCAGCAGTTTGTCGACTAGCGGGAGAATGTACGAGCAGTACTTC	CASSLSTSGRMYEQYF
TRBV4-1	.	TRBJ1-1	.	TGCGCCAGCAGCCCCTCCGGGGTGAACACTGAAGCTTTCTTT	CASSPSGVNTEAFF
TRBV7-2	few	TRBJ1-4	.	TGTGCCAGCAGCTTACATAGACCCAGCAGGGCTAATGAAAAACTGTTTTTT	CASSLHRPSRANEKLFF
TRBV5-1	.	TRBJ2-7	TRBD1	TGCGCCAGCAGCCCAGGGACAGGAACCTACGAGCAGTACTTC	CASSPGTGTYEQYF
TRBV12-3/TRBV12-4	.	TRBJ1-1	.	TGTGCCAGCAGACCGGAGGACGCTGAAGCTTTCTTT	CASRPEDAEAFF
TRBV25-1	.	TRBJ2-7	.	TGTGCCAGCAGTGATACTGACTCGAGCAACGAGCAGTACTTC	CASSDTDSSNEQYF
TRBV10-1	few	TRBJ2-7	TRBD1	TGCGCCAGCAGCCCCGGGACAGGGTTCTCCTACGAGCAGTACTTC	CASSPGTGFSYEQYF
TRBV30	.	TRBJ1-2	TRBD1	TGTGCCTGGAGTAGGGGGCCAACCTATGGCTACACCTTC	CAWSRGPTYGYTF
TRBV20-1	.	TRBJ1-1	TRBD1	TGCAGTGCTAGGGACAGGGCAGCTTTCTTT	CSARDRAAFF
TRBV7-9	.	TRBJ2-1	.	TGTGCCAGCGGGCATGACAATGAGCAGTTCTTC	CASGHDNEQFF
TRBV27	.	TRBJ2-5	TRBD2	TGTGCCAGCGCACTTGCGGGGACTAGCGGGTTCCAAGAGACCCAGTACTTC	CASALAGTSGFQETQYF
TRBV28	.	TRBJ1-2	.	TGTGCCAGCCGGCCAGCCGGGAGCTATGGCTACACCTTC	CASRPAGSYGYTF